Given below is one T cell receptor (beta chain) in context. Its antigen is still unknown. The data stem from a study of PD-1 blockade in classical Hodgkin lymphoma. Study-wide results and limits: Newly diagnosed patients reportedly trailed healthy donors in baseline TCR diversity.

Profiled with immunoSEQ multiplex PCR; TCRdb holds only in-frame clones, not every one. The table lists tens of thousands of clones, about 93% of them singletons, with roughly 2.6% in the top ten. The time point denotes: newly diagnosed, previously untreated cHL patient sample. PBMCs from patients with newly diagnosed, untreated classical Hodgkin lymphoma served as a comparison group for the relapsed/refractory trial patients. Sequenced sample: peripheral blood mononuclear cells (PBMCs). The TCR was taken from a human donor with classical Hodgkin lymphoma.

The CDR3: CASSLNRDRAFF. DNA for the CDR3: TGTGCCAGCAGCTTAAATCGGGACAGGGCTTTCTTT. This sequence joins TRBV7-9 and TRBJ1-1, with TRBD1 identical over 8 bases. Trimming removed 2 bases from V and 11 bases from J; junction bases left unmatched: 4. Germline V gene lookup returns CDR1 SEHNR and CDR2 FQNEAQ (reference sequence). The CDR3 runs to 12 residues.